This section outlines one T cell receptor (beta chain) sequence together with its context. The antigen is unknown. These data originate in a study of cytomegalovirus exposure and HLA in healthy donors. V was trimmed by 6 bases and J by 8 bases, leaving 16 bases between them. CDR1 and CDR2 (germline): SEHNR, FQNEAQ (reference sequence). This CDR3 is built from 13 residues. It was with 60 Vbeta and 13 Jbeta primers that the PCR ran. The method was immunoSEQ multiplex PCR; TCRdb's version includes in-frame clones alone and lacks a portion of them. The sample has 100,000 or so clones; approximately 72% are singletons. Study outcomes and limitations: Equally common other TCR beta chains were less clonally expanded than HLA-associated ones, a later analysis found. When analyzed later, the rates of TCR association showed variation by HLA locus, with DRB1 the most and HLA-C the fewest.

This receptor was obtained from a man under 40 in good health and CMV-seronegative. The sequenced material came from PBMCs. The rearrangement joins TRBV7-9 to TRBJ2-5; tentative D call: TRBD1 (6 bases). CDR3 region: CASRGDRSATQYF. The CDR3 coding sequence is TGTGCCAGCAGGGGTGACAGGTCAGCAACCCAGTACTTC.